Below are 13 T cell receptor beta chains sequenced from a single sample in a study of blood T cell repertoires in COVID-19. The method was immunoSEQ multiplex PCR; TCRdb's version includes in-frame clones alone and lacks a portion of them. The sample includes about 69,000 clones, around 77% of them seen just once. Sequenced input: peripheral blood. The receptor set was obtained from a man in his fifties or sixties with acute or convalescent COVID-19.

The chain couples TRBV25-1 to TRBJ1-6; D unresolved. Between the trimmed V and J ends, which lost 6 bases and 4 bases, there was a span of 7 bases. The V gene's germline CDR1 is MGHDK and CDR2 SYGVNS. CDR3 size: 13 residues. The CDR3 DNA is TGTGCCAGCAGCCCTTTATATAATTCACCCCTCCACTTT. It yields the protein CASSPLYNSPLHF.

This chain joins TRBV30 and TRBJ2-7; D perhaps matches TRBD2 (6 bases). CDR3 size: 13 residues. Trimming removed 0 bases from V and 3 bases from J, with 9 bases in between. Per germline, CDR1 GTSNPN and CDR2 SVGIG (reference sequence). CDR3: CAWSVGEVYEQYF. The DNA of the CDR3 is TGTGCCTGGAGTGTAGGGGAGGTCTACGAGCAGTACTTC.

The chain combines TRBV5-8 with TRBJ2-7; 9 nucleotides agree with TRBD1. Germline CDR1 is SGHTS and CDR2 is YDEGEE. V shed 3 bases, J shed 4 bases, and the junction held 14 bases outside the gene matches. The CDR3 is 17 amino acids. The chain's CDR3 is CASSSPGTGLEGYEQYF. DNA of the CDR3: TGTGCCAGCAGCTCGCCGGGGACAGGGCTAGAGGGTTACGAGCAGTACTTC.

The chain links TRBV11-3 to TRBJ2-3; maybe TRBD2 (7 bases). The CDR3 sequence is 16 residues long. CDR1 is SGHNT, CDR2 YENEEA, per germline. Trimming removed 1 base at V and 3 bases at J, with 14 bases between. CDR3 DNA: TGTGCCAGCAGCTTAGGAGGGGGGGCGCTTACAGATACGCAGTATTTT. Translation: CASSLGGGALTDTQYF.

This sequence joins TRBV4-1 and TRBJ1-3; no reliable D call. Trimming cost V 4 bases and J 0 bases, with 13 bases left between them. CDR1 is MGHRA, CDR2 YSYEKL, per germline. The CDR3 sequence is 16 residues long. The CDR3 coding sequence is TGCGCCAGCAGCCCAAACCCGGACTCCTCTGGAAACACCATATATTTT. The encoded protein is CASSPNPDSSGNTIYF.

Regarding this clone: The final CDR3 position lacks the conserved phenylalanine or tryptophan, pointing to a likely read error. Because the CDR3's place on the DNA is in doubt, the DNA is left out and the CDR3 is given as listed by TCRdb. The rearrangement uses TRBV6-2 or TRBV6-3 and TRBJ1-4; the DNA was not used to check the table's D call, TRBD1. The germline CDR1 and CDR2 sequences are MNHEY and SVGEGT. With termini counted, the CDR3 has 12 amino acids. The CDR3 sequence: CASSRTGRQGIL.

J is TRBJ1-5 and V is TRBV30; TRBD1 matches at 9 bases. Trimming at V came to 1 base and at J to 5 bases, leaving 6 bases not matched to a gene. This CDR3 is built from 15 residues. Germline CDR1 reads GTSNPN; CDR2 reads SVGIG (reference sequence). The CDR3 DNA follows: TGTGCCTGGAGTGGCGGGACAGGGAGATATCAGCCCCAGCATTTT. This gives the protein CAWSGGTGRYQPQHF.

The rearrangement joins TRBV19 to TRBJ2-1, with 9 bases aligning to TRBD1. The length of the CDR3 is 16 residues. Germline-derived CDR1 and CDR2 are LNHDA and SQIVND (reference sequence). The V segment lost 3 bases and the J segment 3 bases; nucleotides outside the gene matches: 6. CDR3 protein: CASSILPGQGYNEQFF. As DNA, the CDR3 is TGTGCCAGTAGTATCCTCCCGGGACAGGGCTACAATGAGCAGTTCTTC.

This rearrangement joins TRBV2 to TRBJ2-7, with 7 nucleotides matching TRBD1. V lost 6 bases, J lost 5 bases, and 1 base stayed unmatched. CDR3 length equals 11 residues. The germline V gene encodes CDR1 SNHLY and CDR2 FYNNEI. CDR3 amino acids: CASRDRDEQYF. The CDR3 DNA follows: TGTGCCAGCAGAGACAGGGACGAGCAGTACTTC.

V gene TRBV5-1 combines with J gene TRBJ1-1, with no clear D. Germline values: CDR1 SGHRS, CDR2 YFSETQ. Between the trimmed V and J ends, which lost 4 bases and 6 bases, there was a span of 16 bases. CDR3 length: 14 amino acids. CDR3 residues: CASSRREGTSEAFF. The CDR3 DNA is TGCGCCAGCAGCCGTCGGGAGGGTACGTCTGAAGCTTTCTTT.

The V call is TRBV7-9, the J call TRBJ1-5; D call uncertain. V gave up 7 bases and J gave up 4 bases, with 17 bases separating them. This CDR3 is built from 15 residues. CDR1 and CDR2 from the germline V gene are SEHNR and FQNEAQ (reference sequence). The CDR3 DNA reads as TGTGCCAGCACCCCCAGTGGGCAAGGAAATCAGCCCCAGCATTTT. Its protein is CASTPSGQGNQPQHF.

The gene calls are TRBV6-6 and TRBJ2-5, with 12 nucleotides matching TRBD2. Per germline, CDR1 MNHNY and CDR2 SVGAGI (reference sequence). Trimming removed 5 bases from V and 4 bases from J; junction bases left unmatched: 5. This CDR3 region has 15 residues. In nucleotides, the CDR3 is TGTGCCAGCAGTCGGACTAGCGGGGAGGGAGAGACCCAGTACTTC. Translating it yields CASSRTSGEGETQYF.

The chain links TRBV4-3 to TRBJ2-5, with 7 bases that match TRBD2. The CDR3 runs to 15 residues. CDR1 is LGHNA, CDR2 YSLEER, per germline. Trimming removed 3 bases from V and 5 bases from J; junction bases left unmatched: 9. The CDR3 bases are TGCGCCAGCAGCCAGGAGGCACTAGCGTGGGAGACCCAGTACTTC. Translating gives CASSQEALAWETQYF.